This T cell receptor (beta chain) was found in a study of graft-versus-host responses after intestinal transplantation. Study-level points and caveats: Graft-versus-host to host-versus-graft clonal ratios in allografts were high in patients with graft-donor T cell macrochimerism. The authors found GvH clones in recipient marrow, some appearing first in ileum or blood. Peak circulating GvH clone levels were associated with early post-transplant HvG declines.

Lamina propria and intraepithelial lymphocytes were released by processing graft tissue. This CDR3 comprises 14 residues. Per germline, CDR1 SGHVS and CDR2 FQNEAQ. V was pared by 5 bases and J by 5 bases, with 12 bases between. Turning to this clone: What it binds is unknown.

TCRdb's copy holds only in-frame clones and misses some; the assay was immunoSEQ multiplex PCR. The sample has under 4,500 clones; 60% to 85% are singletons. The material was ileum tissue, obtained 9 days after transplant. V and J are TRBV7-8 and TRBJ2-2, with D perhaps TRBD1 (5 bases). This clonotype was obtained from a human patient who received an intestinal transplant, so some T cells may come from the graft donor. DNA for the CDR3: TGTGCCAGCAGCCTTCGGACAAAAACCGGGGAGCTGTTTTTT. Translating it yields CASSLRTKTGELFF.